Following are 32 T cell receptor beta chains from one sample sequenced in a study of technical replicates of blood from several donors. This table comes from immunoSEQ multiplex PCR, and its TCRdb copy is limited to in-frame clones, with some not included. This sample yields tens of thousands of clones, of which 95% to 98% are seen a single time; approximately 0.2% belongs to the top ten. Specimen: T cells isolated from PBMCs. The receptors were sampled from a human donor in good health.

The genes are TRBV9 and TRBJ1-1; 7 nucleotides agree with TRBD1. V gave up 3 bases and J gave up 5 bases; unmatched junction bases: 10. The CDR3 consists of 15 residues. CDR1 and CDR2 from the germline V gene are SGDLS and YYNGEE. The CDR3 DNA reads as TGTGCCAGCAGCGCACGAGGGGGCGCGAGGACTGAAGCTTTCTTT. Encoded protein: CASSARGGARTEAFF.

This chain joins TRBV5-1 and TRBJ1-5; the D gene is possibly TRBD1 (5 bases). Germline CDR1 SGHRS, CDR2 YFSETQ. The V and J ends lost 0 bases and 9 bases respectively, with 10 bases between them. This CDR3 has 13 amino acids. DNA for the CDR3: TGCGCCAGCAGCTTGGCCCCGGGGGGGCCCCAGCATTTT. This gives the protein CASSLAPGGPQHF.

V and J are TRBV4-3 and TRBJ2-3; 11 nucleotides agree with TRBD1. There are 21 residues in the CDR3. Germline-derived CDR1 and CDR2 are LGHNA and YSLEER. The V gene end was trimmed by 0 bases and the J gene end by 1 base; junction bases not matched to a gene: 15. The CDR3 loop is CASSQDGKGQGAGLGTDTQYF. DNA for the CDR3: TGCGCCAGCAGCCAAGATGGGAAAGGACAGGGGGCGGGATTGGGCACAGATACGCAGTATTTT.

The chain carries TRBV7-3 and TRBJ2-2; 9 nucleotides match TRBD2. This CDR3 has 16 residues. The trim removed 3 bases at V and 7 bases at J, leaving 9 bases unmatched. Germline V gene sequence: CDR1 SGHTA, CDR2 FQGTGA. The chain's CDR3 is CASSLSSSGTGGELFF. The CDR3 bases are TGTGCCAGCAGCTTGTCTTCTAGCGGGACTGGCGGGGAGCTGTTTTTT.

The gene calls are TRBV29-1 and TRBJ2-1; TRBD1 matches 8 bases. This CDR3 comprises 13 residues. With V trimmed by 2 bases and J by 6 bases, 3 bases remained unmatched. The germline V gene encodes CDR1 SQVTM and CDR2 ANQGSEA. CDR3 nucleotides: TGCAGCGTTGAATGGACAGGGCCCAATGAGCAGTTCTTC. It specifies CSVEWTGPNEQFF.

Points on this clone: Distinct nucleotide sequences in the sample also encode this CDR3. The rearrangement joins TRBV27 to TRBJ1-5, with TRBD1 as a possible D gene (6 bases). The CDR3 consists of 14 residues. The V and J ends lost 2 bases and 2 bases respectively, with 7 bases between them. Germline assignment: CDR1 MNHEY and CDR2 SMNVEV (reference sequence). This CDR3 reads CASSLRQGNQPQHF. In nucleotides, the CDR3 is TGTGCCAGCAGTTTAAGACAGGGCAATCAGCCCCAGCATTTT.

The chain joins TRBV9 to TRBJ2-7; 7 bases fit TRBD1. Germline values: CDR1 SGDLS, CDR2 YYNGEE. Trimming removed 6 bases from V and 3 bases from J; junction bases left unmatched: 18. There are 17 residues in the CDR3. The CDR3 is CASIWQGVSSGDYEQYF. The CDR3 nucleotides are TGTGCCAGCATCTGGCAGGGGGTTTCGAGCGGAGACTACGAGCAGTACTTC.

The rearrangement uses TRBV7-9 and TRBJ2-1, with TRBD1 matching over 11 bases. CDR3 length equals 11 residues. Germline V lookup: CDR1 SEHNR, CDR2 FQNEAQ (reference sequence). V trimming: 3 bases; J trimming: 16 bases; junction bases outside the gene matches: 2. DNA of the CDR3: TGTGCCAGCAGCTTGGGACAGGGGGACTTCTTC. Encoded protein: CASSLGQGDFF.

The genes are TRBV2 and TRBJ1-2; D is uncertain. Germline CDR1 and CDR2: SNHLY and FYNNEI. The CDR3 spans 11 residues. Trimming removed 6 bases from V and 5 bases from J, with 7 bases in between. The CDR3, as DNA: TGTGCCAGCAGCCGGAGTTATGGCTACACCTTC. As protein: CASSRSYGYTF.

This sequence joins TRBV19 and TRBJ1-1, with 7 bases fitting TRBD1. Germline CDR1 and CDR2: LNHDA and SQIVND (reference sequence). The CDR3 contains 13 residues. J was trimmed by 3 bases and V by 7 bases; bases with no gene match: 5. The CDR3 loop is CASILDRDTEAFF. CDR3 in DNA: TGTGCCAGTATTCTCGACAGGGACACTGAAGCTTTCTTT.

The V gene is TRBV5-6, the J gene TRBJ2-7; TRBD2 matches 13 bases. The CDR3 has 15 residues. The V gene's germline CDR1 is SGHDT and CDR2 YYEEEE. The ends lost 3 bases at V and 10 bases at J; junction bases unmatched: 10. The CDR3 is CASSSNGLAGEYQYF. DNA of the CDR3: TGTGCCAGCAGCTCTAACGGACTAGCGGGAGAATACCAGTACTTC.

The rearrangement links TRBV12-5 to TRBJ1-3; the D gene is possibly TRBD1 (6 bases). The CDR3 contains 17 residues. Between the trimmed V and J ends, which lost 0 bases and 0 bases, there was a span of 12 bases. Germline CDR1 is LGHNT and CDR2 is FRNRAP. CDR3 region: CASGLVPRGASGNTIYF. Written as DNA, the CDR3 is TGTGCTAGTGGTTTGGTACCTCGGGGGGCCTCTGGAAACACCATATATTTT.

CDR3 amino acids: CASRHLATTYEQYF. The CDR3 nucleotides are TGCGCCAGCAGGCATCTAGCGACTACCTACGAGCAGTACTTC. The V gene is TRBV5-1, the J gene TRBJ2-7, with D tentatively TRBD2 (6 bases). Trimming cost V 5 bases and J 2 bases, with 14 bases left between them. Germline CDR1 is SGHRS and CDR2 is YFSETQ. CDR3 length: 14 residues.

This chain links TRBV28 with TRBJ2-7; 7 bases match TRBD2. With V trimmed by 4 bases and J by 2 bases, 8 bases remained unmatched. From germline, CDR1 is MDHEN and CDR2 SYDVKM. CDR3 length: 15 amino acids. Here the CDR3 reads CASSSPGLIPYEQYF. The CDR3, as DNA: TGTGCCAGCAGTTCTCCGGGACTAATTCCCTACGAGCAGTACTTC. The full variable domain, its missing parts supplied by reference TRBV28 and TRBJ2-7, is DVKVTQSSRYLVKRTGEKVFLECVQDMDHENMFWYRQDPGLGLRLIYFSYDVKMKEKGDIPEGYSVSREKKERFSLILESASTNQTSMYLCASSSPGLIPYEQYFGPGTRLTVT.

The V call is TRBV27, the J call TRBJ2-6; D ambiguous. Trimming removed 8 bases at V and 2 bases at J, with 7 bases between. The CDR3 has 13 residues. Germline loops: CDR1 MNHEY, CDR2 SMNVEV (reference sequence). CDR3 in amino acids: CASRPAGANVLTF. The CDR3 bases are TGTGCCAGCCGCCCGGCTGGGGCCAACGTCCTGACTTTC.

The CDR3 region has the DNA TGCGCCAGCGTCCGCCCCTCCGGGACAGTCTCAGCCGGAAACACCATATATTTT. Its translation is CASVRPSGTVSAGNTIYF. The chain joins TRBV23-1 to TRBJ1-3; 7 nucleotides line up with TRBD1. TRBV23-1 is an ORF for which the function is uncertain. With 8 bases clipped from V and 4 bases from J, the junction kept 20 bases outside the gene matches. The CDR3 is 18 amino acids.

This chain uses TRBV6-6 with TRBJ2-7, with a tentative D call TRBD2 (5 bases). CDR1 is MNHNY and CDR2 is SVGAGI in the germline V gene (reference sequence). The V end was cut by 4 bases, the J end by 3 bases, with 16 bases between. This CDR3 region has 15 residues. In DNA form, the CDR3 reads TGTGCCAGCAGTTCCCCATCTCCCGGGATCTACGAGCAGTACTTC. Amino acid sequence: CASSSPSPGIYEQYF.

Notes on this clone: Within the sample, other DNA sequences also encode this same CDR3. The J gene is TRBJ1-1, the V gene TRBV5-1; D remains ambiguous. Germline V CDR1 and CDR2: SGHRS, YFSETQ. There are 13 residues in the CDR3. V was shortened by 0 bases and J by 2 bases, with 5 bases between the two germline ends. CDR3 protein: CASSLGGNTEAFF. CDR3 sequence (DNA): TGCGCCAGCAGCTTGGGAGGCAACACTGAAGCTTTCTTT.

The V gene is TRBV5-4, the J gene TRBJ1-4; maybe TRBD1 (5 bases). This CDR3 has 15 amino acids. Per germline, CDR1 SGHNT and CDR2 YYREEE (reference sequence). V was pared by 0 bases and J by 3 bases, with 9 bases between. The CDR3 nucleotides are TGTGCCAGCAGCTTGGAGGGGCTTGCTAATGAAAAACTGTTTTTT. Protein sequence: CASSLEGLANEKLFF.

This chain links TRBV25-1 with TRBJ1-2; 7 bases are shared with TRBD1. The CDR3 consists of 11 residues. CDR1 and CDR2 from the germline V gene are MGHDK and SYGVNS. V lost 9 bases to trimming and J lost 5 bases; unmatched junction nucleotides: 3. For the CDR3, the DNA is TGTGCCAGTGAGACAGGGTATGGCTACACCTTC. Its translation: CASETGYGYTF.

This chain's CDR3 is CASSLAGGYYEQYF. CDR3 DNA: TGTGCCAGCAGCTTAGCGGGCGGTTACTACGAGCAGTACTTC. This sequence joins TRBV5-6 and TRBJ2-7; D perhaps matches TRBD2 (6 bases). Trimming left V 2 bases short and J 3 bases short, with 12 bases between. Germline loops: CDR1 SGHDT, CDR2 YYEEEE. The CDR3 contains 14 residues.

The chain links TRBV2 to TRBJ2-2; 10 positions agree with TRBD1. Looked up from germline, CDR1 is SNHLY and CDR2 is FYNNEI. This CDR3 is 18 amino acids long. J lost 3 bases, V lost 5 bases, and 12 bases had no gene match. In DNA form, the CDR3 reads TGTGCCAGCAGTTTCCGGGACAGGGGTAGAAAGGACACCGGGGAGCTGTTTTTT. This gives the protein CASSFRDRGRKDTGELFF.

This sequence joins TRBV5-1 and TRBJ2-2; tentative D call: TRBD1 (6 bases). Germline-derived CDR1 and CDR2 are SGHRS and YFSETQ. The CDR3 is made up of 16 amino acids. The germline V and J ends were trimmed by 0 bases and 1 base, with 10 bases remaining between them. Written as DNA, the CDR3 is TGCGCCAGCAGCTTGGCCTGGACAGTGAACACCGGGGAGCTGTTTTTT. Residues: CASSLAWTVNTGELFF.

CDR3 nucleotide sequence: TGCGCCAGCAGCTTGTCTAGGGGTGGGATCCACGAGCAGTACTTC. It codes for CASSLSRGGIHEQYF. The chain employs TRBV5-1 and TRBJ2-7; possibly TRBD1 for D (5 bases). Germline-derived CDR1 and CDR2 are SGHRS and YFSETQ. V was clipped by 1 base and J by 5 bases, with 16 bases between them. This CDR3 is 15 amino acids long.

The rearrangement joins TRBV4-2 to TRBJ1-4; D gene unclear. Germline V gene lookup returns CDR1 LGHNA and CDR2 YNFKEQ. The germline V and J ends were trimmed by 0 bases and 7 bases, with 9 bases remaining between them. CDR3 size: 14 residues. The CDR3 reads CASSQDGSLEKLFF. Written as DNA, the CDR3 is TGTGCCAGCAGCCAAGATGGCTCGCTTGAAAAACTGTTTTTT.

The genes are TRBV2 and TRBJ2-3; D is perhaps TRBD2 (6 bases). CDR1 and CDR2 from the germline V gene are SNHLY and FYNNEI. CDR3 length equals 15 residues. V lost 5 bases, J lost 2 bases, and 14 bases lay in between. CDR3 DNA sequence: TGTGCCAGCAGTTTGACCGCGGGGATCACAGATACGCAGTATTTT. Its translation: CASSLTAGITDTQYF. The whole variable domain, filled in from reference TRBV2 and TRBJ2-3, reads EPEVTQTPSHQVTQMGQEVILRCVPISNHLYFYWYRQILGQKVEFLVSFYNNEISEKSEIFDDQFSVERPDGSNFTLKIRSTKLEDSAMYFCASSLTAGITDTQYFGPGTRLTVL.

This clone was observed a single time. Other DNA sequences in the sample encode the same CDR3. The J gene is TRBJ2-1, the V gene TRBV11-3; 7 bases are a match to TRBD2. Germline V gene sequence: CDR1 SGHNT, CDR2 YENEEA. Germline trimming cut 5 bases from V and 5 bases from J; bases unmatched to any gene: 6. The length of the CDR3 is 14 residues. CDR3: CASSRTSGHNEQFF. The DNA for the CDR3 is TGTGCCAGCAGCCGGACTAGTGGACACAATGAGCAGTTCTTC.

The CDR3 DNA sequence: TGTGCCAGTAGTATACGGAGCGCGGGATACAATGAGCAGTTCTTC. Protein product: CASSIRSAGYNEQFF. The rearrangement joins TRBV19 to TRBJ2-1; D may be TRBD2 (6 bases). The CDR3 extends over 15 amino acids. The V end was cut by 2 bases, the J end by 4 bases, with 12 bases between. Germline lookup yields CDR1 LNHDA and CDR2 SQIVND (reference sequence).

The chain couples TRBV30 to TRBJ2-3, with D possibly matching TRBD2 (5 bases). The V gene lost 3 bases and the J gene lost 6 bases, with 7 bases spanning the gap. Germline CDR1 reads GTSNPN; CDR2 reads SVGIG (reference sequence). The CDR3 runs 11 residues. Written as DNA, the CDR3 is TGTGCCTGGAGGGTAGCGGATACGCAGTATTTT. This translates into CAWRVADTQYF.

V is TRBV7-9 and J is TRBJ1-4; 7 bases line up with TRBD1. V lost 2 bases to trimming and J lost 5 bases; unmatched junction nucleotides: 8. Germline V CDR1 and CDR2: SEHNR, FQNEAQ (reference sequence). There are 16 residues in the CDR3. The CDR3 DNA is TGTGCCAGCAGCTTACTTCCCGGGACAGAGAATGAAAAACTGTTTTTT. It encodes CASSLLPGTENEKLFF.

This chain joins TRBV28 and TRBJ1-5; 9 positions match TRBD1. CDR1 and CDR2 (germline): MDHEN, SYDVKM. The CDR3 has 15 amino acids. J gave up 6 bases and V 6 bases, and 9 bases lay outside the gene matches. The CDR3 sequence: CASSSLTGGVQPQHF. In DNA form, the CDR3 reads TGTGCCAGCAGCTCCTTAACAGGGGGCGTTCAGCCCCAGCATTTT.

The J gene is TRBJ1-2, the V gene TRBV29-1; 9 bases agree with TRBD1. Germline CDR1 reads SQVTM; CDR2 reads ANQGSEA. The CDR3 consists of 13 residues. With 4 bases clipped from V and 8 bases from J, the junction kept 8 bases outside the gene matches. CDR3 sequence reads: CSVGDRDGIGYTF. The CDR3 DNA reads TGCAGCGTTGGGGACAGGGACGGAATCGGCTACACCTTC.